Sequencing of this T cell receptor beta chain was carried out in a study of T cells after yellow fever vaccination. In the study overall: Some fractions had low cell numbers, and these were prepared with SMART-Seq v4 Ultra Low Input.

The authors made TCR cDNA by 5'RACE template switching, adding a universal primer site and UMIs. TCRdb fed the 5' RACE reads into MiXCR, producing one record per CDR3 protein. Counted here are under 400,000 distinct CDR3 sequences, under 15% occurring once; the ten biggest clones make up approximately 3.3%. The germline gives CDR1 SNHLY, CDR2 FYNNEI. V was pared by 1 base and J by 4 bases, with 8 bases between. This CDR3 comprises 14 residues. A few counts support this clonotype. The target antigen is unknown. The study's findings and limits: Subsequent booster samples again held most clones from primary vaccination (roughly 95% CD4, 85% to 90% CD8).

V gene TRBV2 combines with J gene TRBJ2-1; weak D call: TRBD2 (6 bases). The sequence derives from a man aged 18 to 29 who received the YFV17D yellow fever vaccine. The sample was CD4+ T cells sorted from PBMCs, taken 15 days after the yellow fever booster vaccination. The CDR3 region is CASSEGAGYNEQFF. The CDR3 nucleotides read TGTGCCAGCAGTGAAGGGGCGGGATACAATGAGCAGTTCTTC.